The entry that follows covers one T cell receptor (beta chain) sequence. Its antigen remains unknown. The sample comes from a study of T cell repertoires in cytomegalovirus infection. Study-wide background: Signatures in public TCR beta sequences pointed to both CMV infection and matching HLA type. Study-level findings and limits: What dominated the ex vivo response were HLA-C-restricted CMV-specific TCR beta clonotypes. There were carriers of CMV plus the relevant HLA, and cumulative public TCR beta family frequency identified them.

Germline CDR1 and CDR2: SGHRS and YFSETQ. The V end lost 4 bases, the J end lost 4 bases, and 23 bases lay between the germline ends. The CDR3 covers 17 residues. TCRdb independently ran MiXCR on the reads; one entry per CDR3 protein. Among 400,000 or so distinct CDR3 sequences listed, approximately 31% were seen once. The sequenced material came from PBMCs. This chain joins TRBV5-1 and TRBJ1-1; a weak D match, TRBD1 (5 bases). This clonotype originated in a human donor in good health (CMV status not recorded). Some clones in this sample may be carry-over from other donors' samples. This chain's CDR3 is CASSLQGLPPGGTEAFF. The CDR3 DNA follows: TGCGCCAGCAGCCTCCAGGGACTCCCCCCCGGGGGCACTGAAGCTTTCTTT.